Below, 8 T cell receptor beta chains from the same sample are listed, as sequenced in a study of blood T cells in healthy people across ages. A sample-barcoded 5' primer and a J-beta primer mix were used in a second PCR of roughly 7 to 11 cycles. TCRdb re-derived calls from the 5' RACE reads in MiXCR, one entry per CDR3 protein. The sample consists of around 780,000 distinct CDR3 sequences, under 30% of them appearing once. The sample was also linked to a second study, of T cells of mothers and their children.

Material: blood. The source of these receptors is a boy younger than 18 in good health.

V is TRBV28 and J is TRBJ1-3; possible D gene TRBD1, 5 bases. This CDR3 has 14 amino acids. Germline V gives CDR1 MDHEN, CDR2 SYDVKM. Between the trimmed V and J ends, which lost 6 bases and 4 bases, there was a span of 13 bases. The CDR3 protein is CASRLQVPGNTIYF. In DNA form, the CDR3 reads TGTGCCAGCAGATTACAGGTTCCGGGAAACACCATATATTTT.

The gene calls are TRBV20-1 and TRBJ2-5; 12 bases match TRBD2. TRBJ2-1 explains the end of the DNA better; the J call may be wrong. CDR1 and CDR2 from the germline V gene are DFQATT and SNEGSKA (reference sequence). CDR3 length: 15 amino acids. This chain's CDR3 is CSARNGLAGNNEQFF. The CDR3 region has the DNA TGCAGTGCTAGGAACGGACTAGCGGGGAACAATGAGCAGTTCTTC.

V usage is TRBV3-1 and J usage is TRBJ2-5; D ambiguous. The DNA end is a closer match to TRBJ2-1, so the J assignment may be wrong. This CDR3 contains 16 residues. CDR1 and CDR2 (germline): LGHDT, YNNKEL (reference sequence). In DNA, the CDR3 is TGTGCCAGCAGCCAAGAAGCGAAGGTCAGGTACAATGAGCAGTTCTTC. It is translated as CASSQEAKVRYNEQFF.

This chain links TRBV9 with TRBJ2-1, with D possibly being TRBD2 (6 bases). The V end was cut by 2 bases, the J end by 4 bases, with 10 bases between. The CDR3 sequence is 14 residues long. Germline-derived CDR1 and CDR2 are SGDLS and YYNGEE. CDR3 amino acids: CASSVSGDYNEQFF. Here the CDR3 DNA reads TGTGCCAGCAGCGTTTCGGGGGATTACAATGAGCAGTTCTTC.

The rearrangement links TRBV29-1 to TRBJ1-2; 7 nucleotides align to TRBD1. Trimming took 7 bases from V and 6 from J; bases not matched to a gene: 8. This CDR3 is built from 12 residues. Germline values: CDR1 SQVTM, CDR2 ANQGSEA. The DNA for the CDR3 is TGCAGCGGCGCGACAGGGTTCAATGGCTACACCTTC. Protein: CSGATGFNGYTF.

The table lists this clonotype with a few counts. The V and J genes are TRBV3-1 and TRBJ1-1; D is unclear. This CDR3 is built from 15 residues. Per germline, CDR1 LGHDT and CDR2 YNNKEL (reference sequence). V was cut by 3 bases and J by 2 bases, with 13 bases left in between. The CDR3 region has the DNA TGTGCCAGCAGCCATCACCCGGATAGAAACACTGAAGCTTTCTTT. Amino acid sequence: CASSHHPDRNTEAFF. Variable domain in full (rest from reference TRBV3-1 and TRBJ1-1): DTAVSQTPKYLVTQMGNDKSIKCEQNLGHDTMYWYKQDSKKFLKIMFSYNNKELIINETVPNRFSPKSPDKAHLNLHINSLELGDSAVYFCASSHHPDRNTEAFFGQGTRLTVV.

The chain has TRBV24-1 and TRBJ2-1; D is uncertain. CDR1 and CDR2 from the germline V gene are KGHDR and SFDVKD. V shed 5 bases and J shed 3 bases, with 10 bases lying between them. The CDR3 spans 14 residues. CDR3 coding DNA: TGTGCCACCAGTGCGGAACTCGGCTACAATGAGCAGTTCTTC. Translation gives CATSAELGYNEQFF.

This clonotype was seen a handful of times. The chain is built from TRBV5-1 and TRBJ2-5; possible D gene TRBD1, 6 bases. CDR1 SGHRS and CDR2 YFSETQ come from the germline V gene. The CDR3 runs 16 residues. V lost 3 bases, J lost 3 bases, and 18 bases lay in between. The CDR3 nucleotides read TGCGCCAGCAGCTGGGGCGACAGGAAAGGAGAAGAGACCCAGTACTTC. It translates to CASSWGDRKGEETQYF.